These 10 T cell receptor beta chains came from one sample sequenced in a study of T cells in Graves' hyperthyroidism and ophthalmopathy. Amplification targeted TCR beta CDR3 regions from RNA transcripts. HTBI primers drove first-round RT-PCR of the TCR CDR3. TCRdb processed the multiplex PCR reads anew with MiXCR; each CDR3 protein has one entry. The sample consists of around 260,000 distinct CDR3 sequences, 25% to 30% of them appearing once. The sequencing input was blood. These receptors all stem from a man aged 40-55 years with Graves' hyperthyroidism that later progressed to Graves' ophthalmopathy.

The chain links TRBV7-9 to TRBJ2-7; 7 positions agree with TRBD1. The CDR3 has 15 amino acids. Germline V gene data show CDR1 as SEHNR and CDR2 as FQNEAQ (reference sequence). The V and J ends lost 1 base and 5 bases, in that order; junction bases with no gene match: 8. The CDR3 spells CASSLGSGGLNEQYF. The CDR3 bases are TGTGCCAGCAGCTTAGGGTCAGGGGGTTTGAACGAGCAGTACTTC.

The table lists this clonotype with many counts. The V and J genes are TRBV29-1 and TRBJ2-7; 10 positions match TRBD2. The CDR3 totals 15 residues. Germline assignment: CDR1 SQVTM and CDR2 ANQGSEA. The V gene end was trimmed by 6 bases and the J gene end by 0 bases; junction bases not matched to a gene: 8. The CDR3 spells CSVRELAGSSYEQYF. CDR3 in DNA: TGCAGCGTCCGGGAACTAGCGGGATCCTCCTACGAGCAGTACTTC.

This clonotype was observed many times. The chain has TRBV15 and TRBJ1-2; 7 bases agree with TRBD1. This CDR3 is built from 18 residues. V lost 3 bases and J lost 4; bases outside the gene matches: 17. The germline CDR1 and CDR2 sequences are LNHNV and YYDKDF (reference sequence). DNA of the CDR3: TGTGCCACCAGCAGGGTTAGGACAGGAAAAGAGGGGCTCTATGGCTACACCTTC. Translated: CATSRVRTGKEGLYGYTF. Full variable domain (remainder filled in from reference TRBV15 and TRBJ1-2): DAMVIQNPRYQVTQFGKPVTLSCSQTLNHNVMYWYQQKSSQAPKLLFHYYDKDFNNEADTPDNFQSRRPNTSFCFLDIRSPGLGDTAMYLCATSRVRTGKEGLYGYTFGSGTRLTVV.

The rearrangement uses TRBV10-1 and TRBJ2-5; TRBD2 might be the D (5 bases). Trimming stripped 11 bases from V and 2 bases from J, with 15 bases between. CDR1 and CDR2 from the germline V gene are WNHNN and SYGVQD (reference sequence). The CDR3 runs 13 residues. This chain's CDR3 is CAGHTGVQETQYF. The CDR3 nucleotides read TGCGCCGGCCATACCGGGGTTCAAGAGACCCAGTACTTC.

This clonotype was observed a handful of times. This sequence joins TRBV6-1 and TRBJ2-7; 12 bases agree with TRBD1. The CDR3 loop spans 16 amino acids. J lost 4 bases, V lost 2 bases, and 6 bases had no gene match. Per germline, CDR1 MNHNS and CDR2 SASEGT. In DNA form, the CDR3 reads TGTGCCAGCAGTGAACCGCCGGGACAGGGGGCTTACGAGCAGTACTTC. Encoded protein: CASSEPPGQGAYEQYF.

Ten or more counts support this clonotype. J is TRBJ2-7 and V is TRBV10-3; D not resolved. There are 14 residues in the CDR3. The V and J ends lost 0 bases and 3 bases respectively, with 9 bases between them. From germline, CDR1 is ENHRY and CDR2 SYGVKD. The DNA for the CDR3 is TGTGCCATCAGTGAGTCTTTACAGAACTACGAGCAGTACTTC. As protein: CAISESLQNYEQYF.

This clonotype was seen repeatedly, ten times or more. The chain recombines TRBV5-1 with TRBJ2-2; no definite D call. The germline gives CDR1 SGHRS, CDR2 YFSETQ. The CDR3 is made up of 14 amino acids. The ends were cut back, 7 bases at V and 0 bases at J, with 10 bases in the middle. CDR3 in DNA: TGCGCCAGCTTTCCGGCCGCGAACACCGGGGAGCTGTTTTTT. Translation: CASFPAANTGELFF. The whole variable domain, filled in from reference TRBV5-1 and TRBJ2-2, reads KAGVTQTPRYLIKTRGQQVTLSCSPISGHRSVSWYQQTPGQGLQFLFEYFSETQRNKGNFPGRFSGRQFSNSRSEMNVSTLELGDSALYLCASFPAANTGELFFGEGSRLTVL.

This CDR3 reads CATSDSGLAGTNEQFF. The DNA of the CDR3 is TGTGCCACCAGTGATTCAGGACTAGCGGGAACTAATGAGCAGTTCTTC. V gene TRBV24-1 combines with J gene TRBJ2-1, with TRBD2 matching 12 bases. Looked up from germline, CDR1 is KGHDR and CDR2 is SFDVKD. The CDR3 extends over 16 amino acids. Germline trimming cut 2 bases from V and 7 bases from J; bases unmatched to any gene: 5.

The V and J genes are TRBV25-1 and TRBJ1-2, with D perhaps matching TRBD1 (6 bases). CDR3 length equals 14 residues. CDR1 is MGHDK, CDR2 SYGVNS, per germline. Deletions cut 3 bases from V and 4 bases from J, with 12 bases between. The CDR3 nucleotides are TGTGCCAGCAGTGACCTCTCAGGGGCCTATGGCTACACCTTC. Its translation: CASSDLSGAYGYTF.

This clonotype was recorded at least ten times. The chain combines TRBV19 with TRBJ1-1; TRBD1 might be the D (5 bases). Trimming removed 5 bases from V and 1 base from J, with 11 bases in between. The CDR3 extends over 14 amino acids. Germline V gene data show CDR1 as LNHDA and CDR2 as SQIVND (reference sequence). CDR3 in DNA: TGTGCCAGTAGTGGGGGGAGTAGGAACACTGAAGCTTTCTTT. Translating gives CASSGGSRNTEAFF.